This record concerns one T cell receptor beta chain sequence. Its antigen remains unknown. Here immunoSEQ multiplex PCR was the method, and the copy in TCRdb shows in-frame clones only, minus some. Of 60,000 to 85,000 clones listed, about 89% were seen once; the top ten hold roughly 4.2%. The V end lost 0 bases, the J end lost 9 bases, and 19 bases lay between the germline ends. CDR3 length equals 16 residues. Germline CDR1 and CDR2: SGDLS and YYNGEE. This specimen belongs to a study of OX40 agonist ivuxolimab in advanced cancers. Study-level findings and limits: More expanded clones were found, on average, in CD8+ than in CD4+ T cells.

This receptor was identified in an adult with an advanced solid tumor such as melanoma, head and neck, liver or kidney cancer. The chain links TRBV9 to TRBJ2-1, with D perhaps given as TRBD1 or TRBD2 (5 bases each). Specimen: CD4+ or CD8+ T cells sorted from blood, collected in a trial of the OX40 agonist ivuxolimab. CDR3 residues: CASSVAGTLRGGEQFF. The DNA of the CDR3 is TGTGCCAGCAGCGTAGCGGGGACCCTCCGGGGTGGTGAGCAGTTCTTC.